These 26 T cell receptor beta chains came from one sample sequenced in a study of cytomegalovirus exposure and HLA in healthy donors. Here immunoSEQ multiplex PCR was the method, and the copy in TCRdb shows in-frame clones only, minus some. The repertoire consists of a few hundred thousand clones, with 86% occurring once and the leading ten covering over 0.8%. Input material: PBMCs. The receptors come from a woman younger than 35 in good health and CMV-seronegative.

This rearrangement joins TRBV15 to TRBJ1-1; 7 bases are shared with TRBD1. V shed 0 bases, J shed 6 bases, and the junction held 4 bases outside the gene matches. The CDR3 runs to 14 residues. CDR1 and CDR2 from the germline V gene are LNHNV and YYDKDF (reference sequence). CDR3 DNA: TGTGCCACCAGCAGAGATTCCGGGACAGCTGAAGCTTTCTTT. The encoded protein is CATSRDSGTAEAFF.

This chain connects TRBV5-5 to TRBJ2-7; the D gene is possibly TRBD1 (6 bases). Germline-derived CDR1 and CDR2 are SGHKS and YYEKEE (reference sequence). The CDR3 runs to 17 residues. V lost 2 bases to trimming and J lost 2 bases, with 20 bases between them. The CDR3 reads CASSFIGGKTAAYEQYF. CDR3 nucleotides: TGTGCCAGCAGCTTCATTGGGGGCAAAACGGCGGCCTACGAGCAGTACTTC.

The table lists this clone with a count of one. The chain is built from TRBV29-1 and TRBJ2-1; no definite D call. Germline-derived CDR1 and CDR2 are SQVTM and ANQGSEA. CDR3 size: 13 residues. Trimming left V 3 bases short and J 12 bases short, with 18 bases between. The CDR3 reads CSVDYTYNERQFF. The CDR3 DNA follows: TGCAGCGTTGATTATACCTACAATGAGCGGCAGTTCTTC.

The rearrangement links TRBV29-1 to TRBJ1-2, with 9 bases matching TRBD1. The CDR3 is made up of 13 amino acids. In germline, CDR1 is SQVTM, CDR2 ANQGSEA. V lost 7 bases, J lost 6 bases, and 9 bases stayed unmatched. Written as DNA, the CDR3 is TGCAGCGGCTTGGGACAGGGTTTAGATGGCTACACCTTC. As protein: CSGLGQGLDGYTF.

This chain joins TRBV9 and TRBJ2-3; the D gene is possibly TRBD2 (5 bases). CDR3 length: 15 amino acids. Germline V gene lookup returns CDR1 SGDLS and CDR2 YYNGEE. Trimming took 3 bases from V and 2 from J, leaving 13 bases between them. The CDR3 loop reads CASSAPVDFTDTQYF. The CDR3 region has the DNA TGTGCCAGCAGCGCCCCCGTGGACTTCACAGATACGCAGTATTTT.

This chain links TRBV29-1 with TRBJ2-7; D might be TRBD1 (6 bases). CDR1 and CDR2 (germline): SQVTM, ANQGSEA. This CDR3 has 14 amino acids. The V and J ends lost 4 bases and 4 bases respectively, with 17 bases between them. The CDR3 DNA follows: TGCAGCGTTGTCCCTAACAGGGTCCGATACGAGCAGTACTTC. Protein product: CSVVPNRVRYEQYF.

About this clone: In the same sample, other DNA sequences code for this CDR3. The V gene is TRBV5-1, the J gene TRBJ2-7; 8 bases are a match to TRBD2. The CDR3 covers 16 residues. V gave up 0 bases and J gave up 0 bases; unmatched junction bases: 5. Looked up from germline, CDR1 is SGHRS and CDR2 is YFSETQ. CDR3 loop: CASSLEGGRSSYEQYF. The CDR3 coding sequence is TGCGCCAGCAGCTTGGAAGGCGGGAGGAGCTCCTACGAGCAGTACTTC.

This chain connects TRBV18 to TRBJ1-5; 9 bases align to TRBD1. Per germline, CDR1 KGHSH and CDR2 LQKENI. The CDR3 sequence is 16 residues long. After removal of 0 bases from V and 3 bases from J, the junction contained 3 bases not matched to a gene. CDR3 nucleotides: TGTGCCAGCTCACCACCGGGACAGGGATTCAATCAGCCCCAGCATTTT. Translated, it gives CASSPPGQGFNQPQHF. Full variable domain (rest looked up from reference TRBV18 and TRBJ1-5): NAGVMQNPRHLVRRRGQEARLRCSPMKGHSHVYWYRQLPEEGLKFMVYLQKENIIDESGMPKERFSAEFPKEGPSILRIQQVVRGDSAAYFCASSPPGQGFNQPQHFGDGTRLSIL.

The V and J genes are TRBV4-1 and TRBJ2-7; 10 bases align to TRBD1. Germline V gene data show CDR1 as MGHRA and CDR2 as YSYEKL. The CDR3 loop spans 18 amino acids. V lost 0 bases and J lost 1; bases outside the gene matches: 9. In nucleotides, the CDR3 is TGCGCCAGCAGCCAAGACGAGACAGGGGGCGCACGATCCTACGAGCAGTACTTC. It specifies CASSQDETGGARSYEQYF.

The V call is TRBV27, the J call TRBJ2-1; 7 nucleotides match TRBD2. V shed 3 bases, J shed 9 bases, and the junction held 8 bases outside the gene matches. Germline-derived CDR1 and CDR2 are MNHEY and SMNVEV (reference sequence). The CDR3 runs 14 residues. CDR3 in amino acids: CASSFAGVDIEQFF. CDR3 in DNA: TGTGCCAGCAGTTTCGCGGGGGTGGATATTGAGCAGTTCTTC.

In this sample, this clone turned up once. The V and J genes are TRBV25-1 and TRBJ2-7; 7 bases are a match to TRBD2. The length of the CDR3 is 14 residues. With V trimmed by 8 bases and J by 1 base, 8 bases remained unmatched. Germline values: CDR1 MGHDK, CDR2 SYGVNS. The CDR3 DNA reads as TGTGCCAGCGGTGGGGGGGGAAGTTCCTACGAGCAGTACTTC. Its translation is CASGGGGSSYEQYF.

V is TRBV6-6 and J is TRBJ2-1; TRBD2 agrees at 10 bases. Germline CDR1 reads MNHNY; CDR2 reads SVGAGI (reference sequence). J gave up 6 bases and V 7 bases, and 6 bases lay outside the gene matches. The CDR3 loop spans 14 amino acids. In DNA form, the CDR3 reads TGTGCCAGCACCACTAGCGGGATTACCAATGAGCAGTTCTTC. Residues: CASTTSGITNEQFF.

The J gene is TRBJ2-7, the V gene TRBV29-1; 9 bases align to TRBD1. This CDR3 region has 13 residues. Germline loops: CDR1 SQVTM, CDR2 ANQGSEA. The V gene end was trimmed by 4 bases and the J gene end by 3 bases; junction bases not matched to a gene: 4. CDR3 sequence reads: CSVGTGDHYEQYF. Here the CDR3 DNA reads TGCAGCGTTGGGACAGGGGATCACTACGAGCAGTACTTC.

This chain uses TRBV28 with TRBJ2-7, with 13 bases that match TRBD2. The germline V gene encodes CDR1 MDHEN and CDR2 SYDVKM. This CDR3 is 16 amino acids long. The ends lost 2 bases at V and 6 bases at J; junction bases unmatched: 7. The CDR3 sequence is CASSLGPGLAGIEQYF. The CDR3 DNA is TGTGCCAGCAGTTTAGGTCCGGGACTAGCGGGAATCGAGCAGTACTTC.

CDR3 loop: CASSSTTSGYSYNEQFF. The DNA of the CDR3 is TGTGCCAGCAGCTCGACGACTAGCGGATACTCCTACAATGAGCAGTTCTTC. The chain carries TRBV13 and TRBJ2-1; TRBD2 matches 9 bases. Unmatched junction bases numbered 7, after V lost 4 bases and J lost 0 bases. This CDR3 is 17 amino acids long. CDR1 is PRHDT, CDR2 FYEKMQ, per germline (reference sequence).

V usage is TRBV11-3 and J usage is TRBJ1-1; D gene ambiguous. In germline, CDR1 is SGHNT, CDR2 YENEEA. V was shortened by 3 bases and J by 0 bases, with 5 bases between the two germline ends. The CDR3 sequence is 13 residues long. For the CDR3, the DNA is TGTGCCAGCAGCTTCAATCTGAACACTGAAGCTTTCTTT. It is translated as CASSFNLNTEAFF.

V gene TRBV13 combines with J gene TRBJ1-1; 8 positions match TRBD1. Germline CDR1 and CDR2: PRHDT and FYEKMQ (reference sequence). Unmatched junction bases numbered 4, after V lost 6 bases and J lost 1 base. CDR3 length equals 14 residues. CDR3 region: CASRFGQGNTEAFF. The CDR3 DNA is TGTGCCAGCAGGTTCGGACAGGGGAACACTGAAGCTTTCTTT.

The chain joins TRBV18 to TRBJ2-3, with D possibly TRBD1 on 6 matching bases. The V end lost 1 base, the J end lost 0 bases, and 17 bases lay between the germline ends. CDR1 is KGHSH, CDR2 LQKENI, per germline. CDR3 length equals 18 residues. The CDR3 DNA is TGTGCCAGCTCACCACGAAGACAGGCAGATTCTAGCACAGATACGCAGTATTTT. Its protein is CASSPRRQADSSTDTQYF.

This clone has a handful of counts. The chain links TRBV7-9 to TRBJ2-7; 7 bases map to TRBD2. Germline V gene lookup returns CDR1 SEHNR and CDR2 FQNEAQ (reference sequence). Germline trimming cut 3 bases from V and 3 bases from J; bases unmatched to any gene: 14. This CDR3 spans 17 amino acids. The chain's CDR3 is CASSLAEAGDRFYEQYF. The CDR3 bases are TGTGCCAGCAGCTTGGCTGAGGCGGGAGATAGATTCTACGAGCAGTACTTC.

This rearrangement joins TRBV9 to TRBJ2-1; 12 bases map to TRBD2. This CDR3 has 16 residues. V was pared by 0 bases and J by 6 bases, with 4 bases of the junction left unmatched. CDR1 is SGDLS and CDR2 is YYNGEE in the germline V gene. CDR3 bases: TGTGCCAGCAGCGTAGGGACTAGCGGGGTTTCCAATGAGCAGTTCTTC. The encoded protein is CASSVGTSGVSNEQFF.

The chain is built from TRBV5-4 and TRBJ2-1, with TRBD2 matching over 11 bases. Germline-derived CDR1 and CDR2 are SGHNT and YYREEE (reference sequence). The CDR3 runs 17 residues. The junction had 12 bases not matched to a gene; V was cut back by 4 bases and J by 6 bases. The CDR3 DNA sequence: TGTGCCAGCAGCGTGGGGGAAGGGACTAGCGGTCGCAATGAGCAGTTCTTC. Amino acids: CASSVGEGTSGRNEQFF.

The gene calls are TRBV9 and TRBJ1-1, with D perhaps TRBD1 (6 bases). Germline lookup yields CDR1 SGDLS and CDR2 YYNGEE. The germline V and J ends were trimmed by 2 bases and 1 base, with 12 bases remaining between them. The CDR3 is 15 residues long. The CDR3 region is CASSVGQSANTEAFF. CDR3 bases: TGTGCCAGCAGCGTCGGACAGAGTGCGAACACTGAAGCTTTCTTT.

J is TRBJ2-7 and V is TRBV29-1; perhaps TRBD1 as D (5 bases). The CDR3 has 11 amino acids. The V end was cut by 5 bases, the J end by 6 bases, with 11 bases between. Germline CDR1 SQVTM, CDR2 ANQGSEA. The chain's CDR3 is CSVYQGGEQYF. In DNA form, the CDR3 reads TGCAGCGTTTACCAGGGTGGCGAGCAGTACTTC.

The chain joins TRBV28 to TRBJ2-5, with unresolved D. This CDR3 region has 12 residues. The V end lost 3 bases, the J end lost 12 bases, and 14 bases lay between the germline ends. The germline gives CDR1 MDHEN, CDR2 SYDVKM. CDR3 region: CASSLPSAAKYF. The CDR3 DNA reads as TGTGCCAGCAGTTTGCCTTCGGCGGCGAAGTACTTC.

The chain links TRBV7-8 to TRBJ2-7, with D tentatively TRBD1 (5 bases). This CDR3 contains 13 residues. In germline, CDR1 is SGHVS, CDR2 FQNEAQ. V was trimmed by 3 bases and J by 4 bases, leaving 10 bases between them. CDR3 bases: TGTGCCAGCAGCTTGGGGCCCGGATACGAGCAGTACTTC. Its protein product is CASSLGPGYEQYF. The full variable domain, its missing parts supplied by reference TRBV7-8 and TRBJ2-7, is GAGVSQSPRYKVAKRGQDVALRCDPISGHVSLFWYQQALGQGPEFLTYFQNEAQLDKSGLPSDRFFAERPEGSVSTLKIQRTQQEDSAVYLCASSLGPGYEQYFGPGTRLTVT.

CDR3 region: CASSQYLAGHEQFF. Here the CDR3 DNA reads TGTGCCAGCAGCCAATACCTAGCGGGACATGAGCAGTTCTTC. V usage is TRBV28 and J usage is TRBJ2-1; TRBD2 aligns across 9 bases. The CDR3 is 14 residues long. Germline V gene data show CDR1 as MDHEN and CDR2 as SYDVKM. The J segment lost 8 bases and the V segment lost 6 bases, leaving 8 bases of the junction unmatched.